A single sample is the source of the 20 T cell receptor beta chains below, sequenced in a study of blood T cell repertoires in COVID-19. This table comes from immunoSEQ multiplex PCR, and its TCRdb copy is limited to in-frame clones, with some not included. The sample includes roughly 200,000 clones, more than 70% of them seen just once. The specimen sequenced was peripheral blood. These TCRs come from a man aged 45-65 years with COVID-19, enrolled during active disease.

The chain has TRBV2 and TRBJ2-7, with 13 bases lining up with TRBD2. CDR1 and CDR2 (germline): SNHLY, FYNNEI. The J segment lost 5 bases and the V segment lost 6 bases, leaving 1 base of the junction unmatched. The CDR3 is 13 residues long. The CDR3 sequence is CASRTSGRNEQYF. The CDR3 coding sequence is TGTGCCAGCAGGACTAGCGGGAGGAACGAGCAGTACTTC.

CDR3 amino acids: CASSGRRDRRPLIYNEQFF. The CDR3 bases are TGTGCCAGCAGCGGCCGCCGGGACAGAAGACCATTGATCTACAATGAGCAGTTCTTC. V and J are TRBV9 and TRBJ2-1, with TRBD1 matching over 7 bases. CDR1 SGDLS and CDR2 YYNGEE come from the germline V gene. This CDR3 has 19 amino acids. Losses at the gene ends were 3 bases for V and 3 bases for J; bases not matched to a gene: 18.

The chain joins TRBV20-1 to TRBJ1-5, with a weak D call TRBD1 (5 bases). The V end lost 3 bases, the J end lost 4 bases, and 10 bases lay between the germline ends. The CDR3 is 13 residues long. Per germline, CDR1 DFQATT and CDR2 SNEGSKA (reference sequence). This CDR3 is CSASNRPNQPQHF. The DNA of the CDR3 is TGCAGTGCTAGTAACAGGCCAAATCAGCCCCAGCATTTT.

This chain links TRBV28 with TRBJ1-2; D is perhaps TRBD1 (5 bases). Germline CDR1 and CDR2: MDHEN and SYDVKM. This CDR3 has 15 residues. The germline V and J ends were trimmed by 7 bases and 3 bases, with 18 bases remaining between them. CDR3 amino acids: CASTPGRAIYYGYTF. CDR3 nucleotides: TGTGCCAGCACCCCGGGCAGGGCAATTTACTATGGCTACACCTTC.

This clone was counted a few times. The rearrangement uses TRBV6-5 and TRBJ1-5, with 9 bases fitting TRBD1. Germline lookup yields CDR1 MNHEY and CDR2 SVGAGI. The CDR3 loop spans 15 amino acids. After removal of 5 bases from V and 7 bases from J, the junction contained 9 bases not matched to a gene. The chain's CDR3 is CASSPLTGGSQPQHF. CDR3 coding DNA: TGTGCCAGCAGTCCCCTCACAGGGGGCAGCCAGCCCCAGCATTTT.

This clone was seen just once. The chain combines TRBV19 with TRBJ2-2; 7 bases map to TRBD1. The CDR3 spans 15 residues. Unmatched junction bases numbered 8, after V lost 7 bases and J lost 3 bases. The germline V gene has CDR1 LNHDA and CDR2 SQIVND (reference sequence). The CDR3 spells CASIDRVVYTGELFF. The CDR3 region has the DNA TGTGCCAGTATCGACAGGGTGGTTTACACCGGGGAGCTGTTTTTT.

This chain connects TRBV6-5 to TRBJ2-5; 11 nucleotides line up with TRBD1. The CDR3 has 14 amino acids. Losses at the gene ends were 6 bases for V and 7 bases for J; bases not matched to a gene: 7. Germline V CDR1 and CDR2: MNHEY, SVGAGI. The CDR3 DNA reads as TGTGCCAGCAGCCTAGGACAGGGGGCCGCGACCCAGTACTTC. It codes for CASSLGQGAATQYF.

V usage is TRBV7-9 and J usage is TRBJ2-7; D is ambiguous. The ends were cut back, 5 bases at V and 2 bases at J, with 7 bases in the middle. The CDR3 is made up of 12 amino acids. Germline values: CDR1 SEHNR, CDR2 FQNEAQ (reference sequence). CDR3 DNA: TGTGCCAGCAGCCTAAAAACCTACGAGCAGTACTTC. Translation: CASSLKTYEQYF.

The rearrangement links TRBV27 to TRBJ1-5; tentative D call: TRBD1 (6 bases). V was pared by 5 bases and J by 0 bases, with 11 bases between. The CDR3 spans 15 residues. Germline CDR1 reads MNHEY; CDR2 reads SMNVEV (reference sequence). The CDR3 is CASSRGQYSNQPQHF. For the CDR3, the DNA is TGTGCCAGCAGTAGAGGACAGTATAGCAATCAGCCCCAGCATTTT.

This chain joins TRBV13 and TRBJ2-3, with D maybe TRBD1 (6 bases). CDR3 length: 14 amino acids. Deletions cut 2 bases from V and 2 bases from J, with 8 bases between. The germline V gene encodes CDR1 PRHDT and CDR2 FYEKMQ (reference sequence). CDR3 bases: TGTGCCAGCAGCTTAACAGGGAACACAGATACGCAGTATTTT. It is translated as CASSLTGNTDTQYF.

The V call is TRBV15, the J call TRBJ2-1, with TRBD2 matching over 11 bases. This CDR3 is 15 amino acids long. The germline CDR1 and CDR2 sequences are LNHNV and YYDKDF (reference sequence). Trimming removed 5 bases from V and 5 bases from J; junction bases left unmatched: 5. The CDR3 here is CATSSGLADNNEQFF. CDR3 DNA: TGTGCCACCAGCTCGGGACTAGCGGATAACAATGAGCAGTTCTTC.

The rearrangement uses TRBV24-1 and TRBJ2-1; 8 bases fit TRBD1. The J segment lost 3 bases and the V segment lost 4 bases, leaving 7 bases of the junction unmatched. CDR3 length: 16 amino acids. CDR1 is KGHDR and CDR2 is SFDVKD in the germline V gene. CDR3 region: CATSDPNDRGYNEQFF. In DNA, the CDR3 is TGTGCCACCAGTGACCCTAACGACAGGGGCTACAATGAGCAGTTCTTC.

This chain joins TRBV7-2 and TRBJ2-5; 8 bases are a match to TRBD2. Germline V gives CDR1 SGHTA, CDR2 FQGNSA. Losses at the gene ends were 3 bases for V and 2 bases for J; bases not matched to a gene: 5. The length of the CDR3 is 15 residues. DNA for the CDR3: TGTGCCAGCAGCTTGGGCGGGGGGCGGCAAGAGACCCAGTACTTC. Its protein product is CASSLGGGRQETQYF.

The rearrangement links TRBV14 to TRBJ2-5; the D gene is possibly TRBD1 (6 bases). Germline V CDR1 and CDR2: SGHDN, FVKESK. This CDR3 contains 15 residues. Trimming took off 1 base at V and 5 bases at J, with 14 bases between the two ends. The CDR3 region has the DNA TGTGCCAGCAGCCAAGTTCAGGGGATGGCGGAGACCCAGTACTTC. Translated, it gives CASSQVQGMAETQYF.

The rearrangement joins TRBV5-4 to TRBJ2-1; 16 bases agree with TRBD2. CDR1 and CDR2 (germline): SGHNT, YYREEE (reference sequence). The CDR3 totals 20 residues. V shed 0 bases and J 2 bases; nucleotides not matched to a gene: 8. CDR3 in amino acids: CASSLVIGTSGRVAYNEQFF. The DNA for the CDR3 is TGTGCCAGCAGCTTGGTGATTGGGACTAGCGGGAGGGTTGCCTACAATGAGCAGTTCTTC.

The chain combines TRBV9 with TRBJ1-5; TRBD1 might be the D (6 bases). V lost 3 bases to trimming and J lost 7 bases, with 14 bases between them. Germline V gives CDR1 SGDLS, CDR2 YYNGEE. The length of the CDR3 is 14 residues. Written as DNA, the CDR3 is TGTGCCAGCAGCGCTGGGGGGGCCGGGCAGCCCCAGCATTTT. This gives the protein CASSAGGAGQPQHF.

The chain links TRBV9 to TRBJ2-3; the match to TRBD1 covers 7 bases. Germline CDR1 is SGDLS and CDR2 is YYNGEE. Losses at the gene ends were 3 bases for V and 8 bases for J; bases not matched to a gene: 15. The CDR3 is made up of 16 amino acids. The CDR3, as DNA: TGTGCCAGCAGCGCTCCGGGACAGATAGGACCTGGTACGCAGTATTTT. Translation: CASSAPGQIGPGTQYF. Full variable domain (remainder filled in from reference TRBV9 and TRBJ2-3): DSGVTQTPKHLITATGQRVTLRCSPRSGDLSVYWYQQSLDQGLQFLIQYYNGEERAKGNILERFSAQQFPDLHSELNLSSLELGDSALYFCASSAPGQIGPGTQYFGPGTRLTVL.

The sample holds one count of this clone. The rearrangement joins TRBV3-1 (or the pseudogene TRBV3-2) to TRBJ2-7; TRBD1 matches 7 bases. V gave up 5 bases and J gave up 0 bases; unmatched junction bases: 7. Germline V gene sequence: CDR1 LGHDT, CDR2 YNNKEL (reference sequence). There are 15 residues in the CDR3. The CDR3 loop is CASSGDRRSSYEQYF. The CDR3 DNA reads as TGTGCCAGCAGCGGGGACAGAAGGAGCTCCTACGAGCAGTACTTC.

V and J are TRBV7-6 and TRBJ2-3, with 11 bases aligning to TRBD2. CDR1 is SGHVS, CDR2 FNYEAQ, per germline. The CDR3 spans 15 residues. V was pared by 6 bases and J by 3 bases, with 5 bases of the junction left unmatched. The CDR3 nucleotides are TGTGCCAGCAGTGATACTAGCGGGAGAACAGATACGCAGTATTTT. Translation gives CASSDTSGRTDTQYF.

This rearrangement joins TRBV6-5 to TRBJ2-7; TRBD1 is a possible D gene (5 bases). The CDR3 is made up of 16 amino acids. Germline V gene sequence: CDR1 MNHEY, CDR2 SVGAGI. V dropped 0 bases and J dropped 0 bases, with 12 bases sitting between them. Here the CDR3 DNA reads TGTGCCAGCAGTTACTCGCGGACACCACCCTCCTACGAGCAGTACTTC. As protein: CASSYSRTPPSYEQYF.